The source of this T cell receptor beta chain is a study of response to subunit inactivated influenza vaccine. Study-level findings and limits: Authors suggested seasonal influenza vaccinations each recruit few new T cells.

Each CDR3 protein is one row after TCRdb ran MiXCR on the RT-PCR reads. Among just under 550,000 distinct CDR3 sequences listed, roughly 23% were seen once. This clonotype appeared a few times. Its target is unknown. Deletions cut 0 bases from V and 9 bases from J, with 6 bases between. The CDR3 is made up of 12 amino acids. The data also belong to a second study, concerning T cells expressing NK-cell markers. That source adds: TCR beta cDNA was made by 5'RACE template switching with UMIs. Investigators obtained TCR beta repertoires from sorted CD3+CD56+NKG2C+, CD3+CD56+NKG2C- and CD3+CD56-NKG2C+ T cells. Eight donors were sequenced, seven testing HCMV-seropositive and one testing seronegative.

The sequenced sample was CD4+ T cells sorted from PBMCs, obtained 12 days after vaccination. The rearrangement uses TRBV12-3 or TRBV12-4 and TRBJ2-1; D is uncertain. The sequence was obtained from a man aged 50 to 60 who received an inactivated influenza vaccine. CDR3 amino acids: CASSLAAIEQFF. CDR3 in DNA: TGTGCCAGCAGTTTAGCCGCCATTGAGCAGTTCTTC.